These 16 T cell receptor beta chains were all obtained from the same sample, sequenced in a study of OX40 agonist ivuxolimab in advanced cancers. The method was immunoSEQ multiplex PCR; TCRdb's version includes in-frame clones alone and lacks a portion of them. The table records about 64,000 clones, 85% of them present only once. Here the sequenced sample was CD4+ or CD8+ T cells sorted from blood, taken in a trial of the OX40 agonist ivuxolimab. The receptors here all came from an adult with an advanced solid tumor such as melanoma, head and neck, liver or kidney cancer.

The J gene is TRBJ2-5, the V gene TRBV7-2; 9 nucleotides line up with TRBD1. With 5 bases clipped from V and 5 bases from J, the junction kept 9 bases outside the gene matches. There are 15 residues in the CDR3. CDR1 SGHTA and CDR2 FQGNSA come from the germline V gene. CDR3: CASSIITGGRETQYF. For the CDR3, the DNA is TGTGCCAGCAGCATTATCACAGGGGGCCGGGAGACCCAGTACTTC.

The J gene is TRBJ2-7, the V gene TRBV7-9; 12 bases are a match to TRBD2. The CDR3 spans 14 residues. Germline assignment: CDR1 SEHNR and CDR2 FQNEAQ (reference sequence). Trimming took 5 bases from V and 6 from J; bases not matched to a gene: 5. The CDR3 spells CASSPSGRGPEQYF. CDR3 bases: TGTGCCAGCAGCCCTAGCGGGAGGGGTCCCGAGCAGTACTTC. The entire variable domain, with the rest obtained from reference TRBV7-9 and TRBJ2-7, is as follows: DTGVSQNPRHKITKRGQNVTFRCDPISEHNRLYWYRQTLGQGPEFLTYFQNEAQLEKSRLLSDRFSAERPKGSFSTLEIQRTEQGDSAMYLCASSPSGRGPEQYFGPGTRLTVT.

This chain joins TRBV6-5 and TRBJ1-1; D unclear. Deletions cut 6 bases from V and 0 bases from J, with 8 bases between. Per the germline V gene, CDR1 is MNHEY and CDR2 is SVGAGI. There are 13 residues in the CDR3. Written as DNA, the CDR3 is TGTGCCAGCAGCCGAGACGTGAACACTGAAGCTTTCTTT. The encoded protein is CASSRDVNTEAFF.

The chain has TRBV27 and TRBJ1-2, with 12 positions matching TRBD1. CDR1 is MNHEY, CDR2 SMNVEV, per germline (reference sequence). This CDR3 comprises 15 residues. The V and J ends lost 5 bases and 8 bases, in that order; junction bases with no gene match: 9. CDR3 sequence reads: CASSAPGQGADGYTF. In DNA, the CDR3 is TGTGCCAGCAGTGCACCGGGACAGGGGGCAGACGGCTACACCTTC.

CDR3 sequence (DNA): TGTGCCATTTCCGGGACGGCTGGAAACACCATATATTTT. It is translated as CAISGTAGNTIYF. The chain employs TRBV6-1 and TRBJ1-3; D is possibly TRBD1 (5 bases). The CDR3 contains 13 residues. Trimming took 10 bases from V and 2 from J, leaving 12 bases between them. CDR1 is MNHNS and CDR2 is SASEGT in the germline V gene.

The V and J genes are TRBV5-1 and TRBJ1-4, with D maybe TRBD1 (5 bases). CDR1 and CDR2 (germline): SGHRS, YFSETQ. With 5 bases removed from V and 4 bases from J, the gap between germline ends came to 12 bases. The CDR3 runs to 14 residues. The CDR3 spells CASRDGTVNEKLFF. The CDR3 DNA is TGCGCCAGCAGGGACGGGACGGTTAATGAAAAACTGTTTTTT.

This sequence joins TRBV28 and TRBJ1-1, with a tentative D call TRBD1 (5 bases). The CDR3 spans 15 residues. Per germline, CDR1 MDHEN and CDR2 SYDVKM. Trimming stripped 6 bases from V and 0 bases from J, with 14 bases between. The CDR3 spells CASSSAGTMNTEAFF. For the CDR3, the DNA is TGTGCCAGCAGCTCCGCAGGGACTATGAACACTGAAGCTTTCTTT.

V usage is TRBV7-3 and J usage is TRBJ2-3, with 8 bases fitting TRBD2. The germline V gene has CDR1 SGHTA and CDR2 FQGTGA. Trimming at V came to 3 bases and at J to 4 bases, leaving 9 bases not matched to a gene. CDR3 length: 16 residues. CDR3 loop: CASSLSSGSGSDTQYF. The CDR3 bases are TGTGCCAGCAGCTTGAGCAGCGGGAGCGGGTCAGATACGCAGTATTTT.

This clone turned up a few times. CDR3 DNA: TGTGCCAGCAGCTTAGATCCAGGGTACCAGTTCTTC. This sequence encodes CASSLDPGYQFF. This chain links TRBV7-2 with TRBJ2-1; perhaps TRBD1 as D (5 bases). V was trimmed by 1 base and J by 13 bases, leaving 11 bases between them. From germline, CDR1 is SGHTA and CDR2 FQGNSA. The CDR3 loop spans 12 amino acids.

The rearrangement joins TRBV28 to TRBJ2-5; TRBD1 might be the D (6 bases). Germline-derived CDR1 and CDR2 are MDHEN and SYDVKM. V was shortened by 4 bases and J by 3 bases, with 15 bases between the two germline ends. This CDR3 spans 15 amino acids. CDR3 sequence (DNA): TGTGCCAGCAGTTCTCTAGGACAGCCAAAAGAGACCCAGTACTTC. Translating it yields CASSSLGQPKETQYF.

V and J are TRBV30 and TRBJ2-4, with 7 bases matching TRBD1. Per germline, CDR1 GTSNPN and CDR2 SVGIG (reference sequence). V gave up 3 bases and J gave up 6 bases; unmatched junction bases: 5. The CDR3 contains 13 residues. In DNA, the CDR3 is TGTGCCTGGAGGCCAGGGGGTGGAAACATTCAGTACTTC. Amino acid sequence: CAWRPGGGNIQYF.

J is TRBJ2-3 and V is TRBV30; 10 nucleotides agree with TRBD2. Losses at the gene ends were 5 bases for V and 3 bases for J; bases not matched to a gene: 14. Germline V gives CDR1 GTSNPN, CDR2 SVGIG (reference sequence). The CDR3 is 17 residues long. As DNA, the CDR3 is TGTGCCTGGGGGCTAGCGGGGGCCTCAAGGGAGACAGATACGCAGTATTTT. It specifies CAWGLAGASRETDTQYF.

This chain uses TRBV29-1 with TRBJ1-2; weak D call: TRBD1 (6 bases). This CDR3 is built from 13 residues. The V end was cut by 2 bases, the J end by 4 bases, with 11 bases between. Germline CDR1 is SQVTM and CDR2 is ANQGSEA. The chain's CDR3 is CSVERHRAYGYTF. CDR3 nucleotide sequence: TGCAGCGTTGAAAGGCACAGGGCCTATGGCTACACCTTC.

The chain has TRBV5-6 and TRBJ2-7, with 9 bases that match TRBD2. The CDR3 length is 17 residues. Germline CDR1 reads SGHDT; CDR2 reads YYEEEE. Trimming took 3 bases from V and 5 from J; bases not matched to a gene: 15. This CDR3 is CASSSLGSAGGIHEQYF. The CDR3 DNA reads TGTGCCAGCAGCTCCCTCGGATCTGCGGGAGGGATCCACGAGCAGTACTTC. Full variable domain (remainder filled in from reference TRBV5-6 and TRBJ2-7): DAGVTQSPTHLIKTRGQQVTLRCSPKSGHDTVSWYQQALGQGPQFIFQYYEEEERQRGNFPDRFSGHQFPNYSSELNVNALLLGDSALYLCASSSLGSAGGIHEQYFGPGTRLTVT.

The genes are TRBV5-5 and TRBJ1-4; D is perhaps TRBD1 (5 bases). There are 15 residues in the CDR3. The germline V gene has CDR1 SGHKS and CDR2 YYEKEE (reference sequence). The V gene lost 4 bases and the J gene lost 5 bases, with 15 bases spanning the gap. This CDR3 is CASSTTWDLNEKLFF. The CDR3 DNA reads TGTGCCAGCAGCACCACGTGGGACTTGAATGAAAAACTGTTTTTT.

This clone was observed a few times. The chain employs TRBV7-2 and TRBJ1-1; a weak D match, TRBD1 (6 bases). CDR1 is SGHTA and CDR2 is FQGNSA in the germline V gene. The CDR3 has 12 amino acids. Trimming left V 1 base short and J 11 bases short, with 11 bases between. For the CDR3, the DNA is TGTGCCAGCAGCTTAGTTTCAGGGGAGGCTTTCTTT. Its protein product is CASSLVSGEAFF.